This T cell receptor beta chain was identified in a study of blood T cells in healthy people across ages. The CDR3 totals 16 residues. J was trimmed by 11 bases and V by 0 bases; bases with no gene match: 12. Germline CDR1 reads ENHRY; CDR2 reads SYGVKD. No fewer than 7 million PBMCs went into each sample. Primers used in a second PCR of roughly 6 to 12 cycles were a sample-barcoded 5' primer and a J-beta primer mix. TCRdb independently ran MiXCR on the 5' RACE reads; one entry per CDR3 protein. The data contain over 1,300,000 distinct CDR3 sequences, approximately 60% of them singletons. The chain couples TRBV10-3 to TRBJ2-5, with 10 bases matching TRBD2. The source of this sequence is a man younger than 35 in good health. Sequenced sample: blood. The CDR3 DNA is TGTGCCATCAGTGAGTCGCCTAGCGGGAGTTCCAATGAGCAGTACTTC. As protein: CAISESPSGSSNEQYF.